These 6 T cell receptor beta chains came from one sample sequenced in a study of cytomegalovirus exposure and HLA in healthy donors. The data were produced by immunoSEQ multiplex PCR, yet TCRdb's version contains in-frame clones alone and is incomplete. Here the sample spans around 150,000 clones, just over 85% being singletons. Sequencing was done on a sample of PBMCs. These TCRs come from a young woman in good health and CMV-seropositive.

This chain joins TRBV4-2 and TRBJ2-1; 8 bases agree with TRBD1. This CDR3 is 16 amino acids long. J lost 6 bases, V lost 2 bases, and 9 bases had no gene match. Germline V gives CDR1 LGHNA, CDR2 YNFKEQ. The CDR3 spells CASSQIRGRGFNEQFF. The DNA for the CDR3 is TGTGCCAGCAGCCAAATCAGGGGGCGCGGGTTCAATGAGCAGTTCTTC.

Comments on this clone: The junction does not match germline at one end; this may be a read error. V gene TRBV7-7 combines with J gene TRBJ1-1; possible D gene TRBD1, 6 bases. The CDR3 covers 14 residues. The germline V gene has CDR1 SSHAT and CDR2 FNYEAQ (reference sequence). The CDR3: CASSPILQGTEAFF. The CDR3, as DNA: TGTGCTAGCAGCCCGATCCTACAGGGCACTGAAGCTTTCTTT.

The CDR3 here is CASSLNRGTAEAFF. The CDR3 bases are TGTGCCAGCAGCTTAAATCGGGGGACCGCTGAAGCTTTCTTT. V is TRBV7-3 and J is TRBJ1-1, with D perhaps matching TRBD1 (5 bases). V dropped 1 base and J dropped 6 bases, with 12 bases sitting between them. Germline CDR1 reads SGHTA; CDR2 reads FQGTGA. The CDR3 is 14 residues long. The whole variable domain, remainder taken from reference TRBV7-3 and TRBJ1-1, is GAGVSQTPSNKVTEKGKYVELRCDPISGHTALYWYRQSLGQGPEFLIYFQGTGAADDSGLPNDRFFAVRPEGSVSTLKIQRTERGDSAVYLCASSLNRGTAEAFFGQGTRLTVV.

This chain uses TRBV9 with TRBJ2-1; 9 bases are a match to TRBD2. The V gene end was trimmed by 0 bases and the J gene end by 7 bases; junction bases not matched to a gene: 11. The CDR3 totals 17 residues. Per the germline V gene, CDR1 is SGDLS and CDR2 is YYNGEE. The CDR3 DNA is TGTGCCAGCAGCGTAGGTTCGGGCGGGAGGGCCGAGAATGAGCAGTTCTTC. This sequence encodes CASSVGSGGRAENEQFF.

This clone has a handful of counts. The CDR3 DNA is TGTGCCAGCAGCTTGACTAGCGGGGGAATAACAGATACGCAGTATTTT. It translates to CASSLTSGGITDTQYF. The V and J genes are TRBV11-2 and TRBJ2-3; 12 bases match TRBD2. V was clipped by 3 bases and J by 3 bases; unmatched bases: 4. Germline CDR1 SGHAT, CDR2 FQNNGV. This CDR3 is 16 amino acids long.

The rearrangement links TRBV10-3 to TRBJ2-3, with D possibly matching TRBD2 (6 bases). V was trimmed by 4 bases and J by 1 base, leaving 6 bases between them. Germline lookup yields CDR1 ENHRY and CDR2 SYGVKD. CDR3 size: 13 residues. The CDR3 is CAISAGGTDTQYF. For the CDR3, the DNA is TGTGCCATCAGTGCGGGGGGCACAGATACGCAGTATTTT.